What follows are 19 T cell receptor beta chains derived from one specimen sequenced in a study of monozygotic twins with inflammatory bowel disease (dated 2019 in TCRdb). Preparation of the library involved 5' RACE. TCRdb records Illumina HiSeq 2500 as the sequencer. The reads underwent TCRdb reprocessing, giving one record for each CDR3 protein sequence and no DNA. The sample table records fewer than 350,000 distinct CDR3 sequences. The top ten clones comprise 2% of the sample. The sequenced material came from blood. These receptor sequences come from a human donor with ulcerative colitis or Crohn's disease, or a healthy co-twin of an affected twin (not recorded which).

The V and J genes are TRBV20-1 and TRBJ2-3; TCRdb reports TRBD2, a call that lacks DNA to check it against. This CDR3 spans 14 amino acids. The germline V gene encodes CDR1 DFQATT and CDR2 SNEGSKA (reference sequence). The CDR3: CSVVTSGRPDTQYF.

This chain links TRBV4-2 with TRBJ2-1; with no DNA, the TCRdb D assignment of TRBD1 cannot be verified. Germline lookup yields CDR1 LGHNA and CDR2 YNFKEQ. The CDR3 runs 16 residues. CDR3 loop: CASSHHLTGEGSEQFF.

The chain employs TRBV10-3 and TRBJ2-7; TCRdb's assignment of TRBD1 cannot be checked, as there is no DNA. From germline, CDR1 is ENHRY and CDR2 SYGVKD. The CDR3 totals 13 residues. The CDR3 sequence: CAISPGQGGEQYF.

This sequence joins TRBV7-9 and TRBJ2-1; TCRdb picks TRBD1, but there is no DNA to check that call. The CDR3 length is 13 residues. The germline V gene has CDR1 SEHNR and CDR2 FQNEAQ (reference sequence). This chain's CDR3 is CASTRGDGNEQFF.

The chain combines TRBV5-1 with TRBJ2-1; with no DNA, the TCRdb D assignment of TRBD1 cannot be verified. This CDR3 region has 15 residues. Germline lookup yields CDR1 SGHRS and CDR2 YFSETQ. The CDR3: CASSPSPSSRHEQFF.

The chain is built from TRBV28 and TRBJ1-6; checking the TCRdb D call of TRBD1 is not possible without DNA. Germline-derived CDR1 and CDR2 are MDHEN and SYDVKM. The CDR3 totals 16 residues. CDR3 amino acids: CASSFPPGVQNSPLHF.

This chain links TRBV7-9 with TRBJ2-7. This CDR3 spans 14 amino acids. Germline CDR1 and CDR2: SEHNR and FQNEAQ (reference sequence). The chain's CDR3 is CASSLYGVGNEQYF.

The V call is TRBV4-1, the J call TRBJ2-7. The CDR3 loop spans 13 amino acids. Germline CDR1 MGHRA, CDR2 YSYEKL. CDR3 sequence: CASSPSGSYEQYF.

The chain recombines TRBV20-1 with TRBJ1-3. CDR3 length equals 14 residues. CDR1 is DFQATT, CDR2 SNEGSKA, per germline (reference sequence). Here the CDR3 reads CSARGLGSGNTIYF.

The chain joins TRBV12-3 or TRBV12-4 to TRBJ1-1; TCRdb returns TRBD1, unconfirmable since there is no DNA. There are 15 residues in the CDR3. CDR3 region: CASSLTRSPGTEAFF.

The chain uses TRBV20-1 and TRBJ2-1; TCRdb lists TRBD2, though no DNA is available to test this call. Germline CDR1 reads DFQATT; CDR2 reads SNEGSKA (reference sequence). There are 19 residues in the CDR3. CDR3 in amino acids: CSARVAVTSGAANYNEQFF.

The rearrangement joins TRBV29-1 to TRBJ2-6. Germline V CDR1 and CDR2: SQVTM, ANQGSEA. The CDR3 consists of 13 residues. This CDR3 is CSMASSGANVLTF.

This chain links TRBV4-2 with TRBJ2-1; TCRdb names TRBD2, which stays unverified in the absence of DNA. The CDR3 length is 14 residues. Germline values: CDR1 LGHNA, CDR2 YNFKEQ. CDR3 sequence: CASSPGLAGEEQFF.

V is TRBV7-2 and J is TRBJ2-1. Germline V gives CDR1 SGHTA, CDR2 FQGNSA. The CDR3 sequence is 13 residues long. The CDR3 loop reads CASRRDTYNEQFF. Full variable domain (missing parts from reference TRBV7-2 and TRBJ2-1): GAGVSQSPSNKVTEKGKDVELRCDPISGHTALYWYRQSLGQGLEFLIYFQGNSAPDKSGLPSDRFSAERTGGSVSTLTIQRTQQEDSAVYLCASRRDTYNEQFFGPGTRLTVL.

The V and J genes are TRBV6-5 and TRBJ2-7; TCRdb returns TRBD1, unconfirmable since there is no DNA. The CDR3 length is 16 residues. Germline lookup yields CDR1 MNHEY and CDR2 SVGAGI. Here the CDR3 reads CASSDSGTGRPYEQYF.

The chain links TRBV7-8 to TRBJ2-4. CDR3 length: 16 residues. CDR1 and CDR2 (germline): SGHVS, FQNEAQ. CDR3 in amino acids: CASSLGDILAKNIQYF.

The V gene is TRBV20-1, the J gene TRBJ2-1. From germline, CDR1 is DFQATT and CDR2 SNEGSKA (reference sequence). CDR3 length equals 15 residues. This chain's CDR3 is CSARDDVRSYNEQFF.

The chain employs TRBV20-1 and TRBJ2-3; without DNA, the TCRdb call of TRBD1 cannot be checked. CDR1 is DFQATT, CDR2 SNEGSKA, per germline (reference sequence). The CDR3 consists of 11 residues. CDR3 amino acids: CSASWGDTQYF.

This sequence joins TRBV20-1 and TRBJ1-5; TCRdb gives TRBD1 as the D gene, but with no DNA this cannot be confirmed. Germline V lookup: CDR1 DFQATT, CDR2 SNEGSKA (reference sequence). The CDR3 is 13 residues long. This CDR3 reads CSALTGPGGPQHF.